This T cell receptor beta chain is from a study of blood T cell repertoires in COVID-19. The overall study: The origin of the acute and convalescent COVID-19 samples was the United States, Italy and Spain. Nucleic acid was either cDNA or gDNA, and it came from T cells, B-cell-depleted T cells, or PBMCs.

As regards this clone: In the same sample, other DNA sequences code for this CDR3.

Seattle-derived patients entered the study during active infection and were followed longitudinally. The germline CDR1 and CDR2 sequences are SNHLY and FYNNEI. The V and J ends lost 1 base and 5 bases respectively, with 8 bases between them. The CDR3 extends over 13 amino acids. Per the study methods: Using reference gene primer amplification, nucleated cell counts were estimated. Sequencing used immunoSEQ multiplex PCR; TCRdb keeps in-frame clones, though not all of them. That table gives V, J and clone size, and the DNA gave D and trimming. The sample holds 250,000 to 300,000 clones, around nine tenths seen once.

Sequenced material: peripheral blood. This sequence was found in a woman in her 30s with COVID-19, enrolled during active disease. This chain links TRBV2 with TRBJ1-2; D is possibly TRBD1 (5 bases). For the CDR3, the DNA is TGTGCCAGCAGTGAAGGGGACTCGTATGGCTACACCTTC. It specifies CASSEGDSYGYTF.